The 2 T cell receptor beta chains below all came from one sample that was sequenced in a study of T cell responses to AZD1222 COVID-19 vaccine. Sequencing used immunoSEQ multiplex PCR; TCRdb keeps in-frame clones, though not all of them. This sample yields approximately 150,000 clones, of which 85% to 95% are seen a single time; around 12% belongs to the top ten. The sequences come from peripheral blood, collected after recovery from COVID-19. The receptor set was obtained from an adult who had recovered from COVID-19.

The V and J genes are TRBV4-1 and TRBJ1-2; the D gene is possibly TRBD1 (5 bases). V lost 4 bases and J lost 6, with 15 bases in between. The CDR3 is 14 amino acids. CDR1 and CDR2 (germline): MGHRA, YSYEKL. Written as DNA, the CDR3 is TGCGCCAGCAGCCCACTCGAGGGGACGGATGGCTACACCTTC. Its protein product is CASSPLEGTDGYTF.

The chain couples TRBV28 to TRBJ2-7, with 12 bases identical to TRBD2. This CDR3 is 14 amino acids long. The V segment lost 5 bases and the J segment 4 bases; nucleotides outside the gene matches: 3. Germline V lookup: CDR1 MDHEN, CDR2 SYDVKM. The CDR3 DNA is TGTGCCAGCAGTCCGACTAGCGGGAGATACGAGCAGTACTTC. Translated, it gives CASSPTSGRYEQYF.